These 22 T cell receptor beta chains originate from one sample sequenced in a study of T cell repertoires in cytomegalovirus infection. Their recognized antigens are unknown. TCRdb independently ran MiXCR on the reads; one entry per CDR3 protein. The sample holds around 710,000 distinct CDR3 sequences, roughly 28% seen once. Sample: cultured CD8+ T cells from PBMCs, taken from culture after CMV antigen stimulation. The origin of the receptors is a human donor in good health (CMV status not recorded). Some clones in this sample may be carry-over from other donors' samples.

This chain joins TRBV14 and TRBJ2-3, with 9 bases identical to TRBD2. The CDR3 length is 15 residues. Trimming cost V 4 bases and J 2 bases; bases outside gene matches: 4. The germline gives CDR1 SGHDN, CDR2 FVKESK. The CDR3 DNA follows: TGTGCCAGCAGCCTGCAGCGGGGGGACACAGATACGCAGTATTTT. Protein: CASSLQRGDTDTQYF.

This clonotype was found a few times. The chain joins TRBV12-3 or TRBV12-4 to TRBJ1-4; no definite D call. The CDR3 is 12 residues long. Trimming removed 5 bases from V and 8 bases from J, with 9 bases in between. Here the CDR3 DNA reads TGTGCCAGCAGTCCTAGTCAGGAAAAACTGTTTTTT. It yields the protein CASSPSQEKLFF.

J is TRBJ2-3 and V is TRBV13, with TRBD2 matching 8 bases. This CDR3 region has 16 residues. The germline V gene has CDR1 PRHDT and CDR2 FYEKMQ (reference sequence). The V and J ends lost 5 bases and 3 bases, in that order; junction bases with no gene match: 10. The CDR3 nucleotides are TGTGCCAGCAGCCACCGAGCGGGGGAGGTGACAGATACGCAGTATTTT. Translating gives CASSHRAGEVTDTQYF.

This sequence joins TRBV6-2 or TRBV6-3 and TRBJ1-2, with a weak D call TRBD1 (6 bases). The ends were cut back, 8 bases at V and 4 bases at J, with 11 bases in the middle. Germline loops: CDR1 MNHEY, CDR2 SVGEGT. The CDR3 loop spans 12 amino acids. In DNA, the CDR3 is TGTGCCAGCTGGCAGGGGTCCTATGGCTACACCTTC. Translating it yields CASWQGSYGYTF.

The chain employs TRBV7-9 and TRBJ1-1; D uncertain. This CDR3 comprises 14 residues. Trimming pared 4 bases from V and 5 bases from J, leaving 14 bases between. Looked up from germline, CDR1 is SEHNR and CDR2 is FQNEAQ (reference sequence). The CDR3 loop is CASSSPLGRTEAFF. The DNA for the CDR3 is TGTGCCAGCAGCTCACCCTTGGGCCGAACTGAAGCTTTCTTT.

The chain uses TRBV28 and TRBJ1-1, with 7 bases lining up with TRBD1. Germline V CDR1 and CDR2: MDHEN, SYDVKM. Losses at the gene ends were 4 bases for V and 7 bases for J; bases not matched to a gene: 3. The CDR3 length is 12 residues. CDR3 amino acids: CASSYRQGEAFF. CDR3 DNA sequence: TGTGCCAGCAGTTACAGACAGGGTGAAGCTTTCTTT.

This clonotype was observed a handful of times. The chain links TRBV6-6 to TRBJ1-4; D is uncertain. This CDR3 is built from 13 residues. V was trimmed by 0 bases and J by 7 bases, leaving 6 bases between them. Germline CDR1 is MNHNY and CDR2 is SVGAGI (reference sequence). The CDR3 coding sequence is TGTGCCAGCAGTTACTCGGTTGGTGAAAAACTGTTTTTT. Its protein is CASSYSVGEKLFF.

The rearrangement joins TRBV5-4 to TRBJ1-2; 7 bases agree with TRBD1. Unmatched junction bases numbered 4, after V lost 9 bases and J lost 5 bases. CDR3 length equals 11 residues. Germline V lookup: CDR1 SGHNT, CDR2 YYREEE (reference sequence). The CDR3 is CAITTGYGYTF. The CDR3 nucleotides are TGTGCCATCACGACAGGGTATGGCTACACCTTC. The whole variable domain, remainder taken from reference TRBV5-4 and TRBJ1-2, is ETGVTQSPTHLIKTRGQQVTLRCSSQSGHNTVSWYQQALGQGPQFIFQYYREEENGRGNFPPRFSGLQFPNYSSELNVNALELDDSALYLCAITTGYGYTFGSGTRLTVV.

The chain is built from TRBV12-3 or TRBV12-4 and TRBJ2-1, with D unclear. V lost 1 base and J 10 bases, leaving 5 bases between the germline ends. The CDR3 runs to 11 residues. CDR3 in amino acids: CASSLDPEQFF. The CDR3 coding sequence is TGTGCCAGCAGTTTAGATCCAGAGCAGTTCTTC.

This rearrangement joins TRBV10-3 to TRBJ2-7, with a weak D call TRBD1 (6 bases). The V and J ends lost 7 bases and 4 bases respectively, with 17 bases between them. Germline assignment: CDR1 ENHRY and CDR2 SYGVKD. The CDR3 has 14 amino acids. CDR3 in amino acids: CAIMKQGGTYEQYF. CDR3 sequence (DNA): TGTGCCATCATGAAACAGGGCGGAACTTACGAGCAGTACTTC.

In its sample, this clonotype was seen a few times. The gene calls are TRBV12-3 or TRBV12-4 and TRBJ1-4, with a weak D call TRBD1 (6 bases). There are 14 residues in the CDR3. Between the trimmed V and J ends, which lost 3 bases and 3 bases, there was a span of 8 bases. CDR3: CASSFPGANEKLFF. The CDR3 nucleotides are TGTGCCAGCAGTTTCCCAGGGGCTAATGAAAAACTGTTTTTT.

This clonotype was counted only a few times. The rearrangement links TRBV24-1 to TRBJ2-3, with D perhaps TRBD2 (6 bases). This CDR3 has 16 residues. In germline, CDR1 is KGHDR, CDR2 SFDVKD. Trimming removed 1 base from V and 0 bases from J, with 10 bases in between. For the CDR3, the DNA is TGTGCCACCAGTGATTTAGAACTAGCTAGCACAGATACGCAGTATTTT. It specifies CATSDLELASTDTQYF.

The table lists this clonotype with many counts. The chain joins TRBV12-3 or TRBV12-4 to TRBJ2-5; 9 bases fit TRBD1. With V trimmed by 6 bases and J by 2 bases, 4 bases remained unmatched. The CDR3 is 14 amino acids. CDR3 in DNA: TGTGCCAGCAGCCCCGGACAGGGGCAAGAGACCCAGTACTTC. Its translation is CASSPGQGQETQYF.

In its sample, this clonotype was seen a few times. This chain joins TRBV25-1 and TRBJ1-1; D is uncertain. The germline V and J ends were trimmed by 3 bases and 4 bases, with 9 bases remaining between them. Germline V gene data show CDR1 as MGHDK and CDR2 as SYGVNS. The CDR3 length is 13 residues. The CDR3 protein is CASSEGPITEAFF. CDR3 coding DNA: TGTGCCAGCAGTGAGGGTCCGATCACTGAAGCTTTCTTT.

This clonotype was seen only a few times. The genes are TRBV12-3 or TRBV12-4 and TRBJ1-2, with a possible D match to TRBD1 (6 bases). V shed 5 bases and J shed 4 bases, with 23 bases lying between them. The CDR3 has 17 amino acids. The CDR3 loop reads CASSPSPVGQKLYGYTF. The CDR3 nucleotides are TGTGCCAGCAGTCCGAGCCCGGTGGGACAAAAGCTCTATGGCTACACCTTC.

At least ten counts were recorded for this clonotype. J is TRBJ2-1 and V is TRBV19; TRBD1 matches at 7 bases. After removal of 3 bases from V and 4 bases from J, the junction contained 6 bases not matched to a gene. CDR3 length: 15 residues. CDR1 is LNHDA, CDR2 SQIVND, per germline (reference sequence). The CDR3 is CASSMRGPPYNEQFF. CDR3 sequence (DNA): TGTGCCAGTAGTATGAGGGGGCCACCTTACAATGAGCAGTTCTTC.

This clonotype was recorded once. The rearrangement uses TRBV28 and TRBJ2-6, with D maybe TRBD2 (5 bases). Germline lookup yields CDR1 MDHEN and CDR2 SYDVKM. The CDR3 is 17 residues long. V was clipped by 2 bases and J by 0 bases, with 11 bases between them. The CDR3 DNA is TGTGCCAGCAGTTTACCGTCGGGGTCCTCTGGGGCCAACGTCCTGACTTTC. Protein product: CASSLPSGSSGANVLTF. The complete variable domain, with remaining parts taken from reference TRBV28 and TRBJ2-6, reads DVKVTQSSRYLVKRTGEKVFLECVQDMDHENMFWYRQDPGLGLRLIYFSYDVKMKEKGDIPEGYSVSREKKERFSLILESASTNQTSMYLCASSLPSGSSGANVLTFGAGSRLTVL.

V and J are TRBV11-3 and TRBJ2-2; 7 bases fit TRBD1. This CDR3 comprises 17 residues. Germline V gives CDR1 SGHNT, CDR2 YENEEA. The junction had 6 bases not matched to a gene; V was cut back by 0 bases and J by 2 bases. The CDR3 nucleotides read TGTGCCAGCAGCTTAGATGTTACAGGGGCCAACACCGGGGAGCTGTTTTTT. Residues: CASSLDVTGANTGELFF.

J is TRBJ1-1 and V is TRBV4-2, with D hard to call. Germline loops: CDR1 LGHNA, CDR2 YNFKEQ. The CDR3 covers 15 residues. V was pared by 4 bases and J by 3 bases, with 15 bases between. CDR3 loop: CASSPLLNSHTEAFF. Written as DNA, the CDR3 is TGTGCCAGCAGCCCCCTTTTGAACAGCCACACTGAAGCTTTCTTT.

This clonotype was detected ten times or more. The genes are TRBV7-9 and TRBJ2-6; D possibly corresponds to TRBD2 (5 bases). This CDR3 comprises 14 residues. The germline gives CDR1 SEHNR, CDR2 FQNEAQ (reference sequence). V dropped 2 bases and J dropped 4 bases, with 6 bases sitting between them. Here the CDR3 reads CASSLPGGANVLTF. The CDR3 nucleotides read TGTGCCAGCAGCTTACCGGGGGGGGCCAACGTCCTGACTTTC.

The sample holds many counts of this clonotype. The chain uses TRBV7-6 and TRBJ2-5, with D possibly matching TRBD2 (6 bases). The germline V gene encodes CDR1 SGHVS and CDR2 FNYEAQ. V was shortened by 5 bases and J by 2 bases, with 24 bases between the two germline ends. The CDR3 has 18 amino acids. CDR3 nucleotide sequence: TGTGCCAGCAGCCAAGGAGGGGCTGGTCGGCAGTCTCAAGAGACCCAGTACTTC. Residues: CASSQGGAGRQSQETQYF. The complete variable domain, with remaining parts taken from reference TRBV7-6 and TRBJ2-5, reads GAGVSQSPRYKVTKRGQDVALRCDPISGHVSLYWYRQALGQGPEFLTYFNYEAQQDKSGLPNDRFSAERPEGSISTLTIQRTEQRDSAMYRCASSQGGAGRQSQETQYFGPGTRLLVL.

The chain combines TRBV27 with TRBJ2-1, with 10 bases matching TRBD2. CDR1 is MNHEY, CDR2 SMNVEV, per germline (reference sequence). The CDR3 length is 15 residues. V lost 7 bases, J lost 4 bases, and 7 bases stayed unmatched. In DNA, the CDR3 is TGTGCCAGCATGGTACTAGCGGGGCCATACAATGAGCAGTTCTTC. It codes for CASMVLAGPYNEQFF.